This TCR beta chain was found in a study of T cell responses to AZD1222 COVID-19 vaccine. Some clones are missing from TCRdb's copy, which holds only in-frame ones; the method was immunoSEQ multiplex PCR. The sample carries about 110,000 clones, 88% recorded once. The CDR3 is made up of 17 amino acids. J gave up 5 bases and V 5 bases, and 12 bases lay outside the gene matches. The germline CDR1 and CDR2 sequences are SNHLY and FYNNEI. The material was peripheral blood, obtained on day 0 of AZD1222 vaccination. This clonotype was sampled from an adult in good health. V and J are TRBV2 and TRBJ2-1; 10 positions agree with TRBD2. Here the CDR3 reads CASSPRPGLAPNNEQFF. CDR3 nucleotides: TGTGCCAGCAGTCCACGCCCGGGACTAGCGCCCAACAATGAGCAGTTCTTC.